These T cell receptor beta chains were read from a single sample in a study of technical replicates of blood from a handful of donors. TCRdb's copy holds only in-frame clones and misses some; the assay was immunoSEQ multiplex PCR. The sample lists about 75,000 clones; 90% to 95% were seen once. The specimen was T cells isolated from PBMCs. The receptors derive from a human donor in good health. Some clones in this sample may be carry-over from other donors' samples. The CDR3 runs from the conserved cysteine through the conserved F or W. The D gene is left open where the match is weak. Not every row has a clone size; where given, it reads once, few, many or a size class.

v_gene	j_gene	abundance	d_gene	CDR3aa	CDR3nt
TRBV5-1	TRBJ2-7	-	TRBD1	CASSLGTPGQGYEQYF	TGCGCCAGCAGCTTAGGTACTCCGGGACAGGGTTACGAGCAGTACTTC
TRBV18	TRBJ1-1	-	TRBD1	CASWLQGEITNTEAFF	TGTGCCAGCTGGCTCCAGGGGGAAATAACGAACACTGAAGCTTTCTTT
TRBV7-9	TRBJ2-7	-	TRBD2	CASRSSGGDPHEQYF	TGTGCCAGCAGGTCTAGTGGGGGGGACCCCCACGAGCAGTACTTC
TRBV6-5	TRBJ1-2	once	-	CASSFTGDYGYTF	TGTGCCAGCAGTTTTACAGGCGACTATGGCTACACCTTC
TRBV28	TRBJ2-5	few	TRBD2	CLVGAGGLNAETQYF	TGTCTAGTTGGAGCGGGAGGGCTGAACGCGGAGACCCAGTACTTC
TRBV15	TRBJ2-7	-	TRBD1	CATSSGQGTHEQYF	TGTGCCACCAGCAGCGGACAGGGGACCCACGAGCAGTACTTC
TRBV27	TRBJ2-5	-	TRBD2	CASKFTGLAGGGETQYF	TGTGCCAGCAAGTTTACGGGACTAGCGGGAGGAGGTGAGACCCAGTACTTC
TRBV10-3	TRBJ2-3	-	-	CAISEPSGGSSTDTQYF	TGTGCCATCAGTGAGCCCTCCGGGGGTTCCAGCACAGATACGCAGTATTTT
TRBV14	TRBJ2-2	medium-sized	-	CASSQVQAGELFF	TGTGCCAGCAGCCAAGTTCAGGCCGGGGAGCTGTTTTTT
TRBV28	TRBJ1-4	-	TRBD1	CASRGGLNEKLFF	TGTGCCAGCAGAGGGGGCCTTAATGAAAAACTGTTTTTT
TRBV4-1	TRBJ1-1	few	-	CASSQVEQGNTEAFF	TGCGCCAGCAGCCAAGTAGAACAGGGGAACACTGAAGCTTTCTTT
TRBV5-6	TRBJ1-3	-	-	CASSLIGPHSGNTIYF	TGTGCCAGCAGCTTGATTGGGCCGCACTCTGGAAACACCATATATTTT
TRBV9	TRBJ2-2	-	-	CASSGYSGSNTGELFF	TGTGCCAGCAGCGGATATAGCGGCTCGAACACCGGGGAGCTGTTTTTT
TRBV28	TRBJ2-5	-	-	CASSLMGRRQEAQYF	TGTGCCAGCAGTTTGATGGGGCGGCGACAAGAGGCCCAGTACTTC
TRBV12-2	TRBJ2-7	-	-	CASRPRLVEAEGNDEQYF	TGTGCAAGTCGCCCCAGATTAGTGGAGGCTGAAGGGAATGATGAGCAGTACTTC
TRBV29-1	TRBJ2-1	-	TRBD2	CSVALLAGGGNEQFF	TGCAGCGTTGCACTCCTAGCGGGAGGGGGGAATGAGCAGTTCTTC
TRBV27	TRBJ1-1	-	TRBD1	CASRQQGAGNTEAFF	TGTGCCAGCAGGCAGCAGGGGGCGGGGAACACTGAAGCTTTCTTT
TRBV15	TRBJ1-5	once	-	CATSGGGWQPQHF	TGTGCCACCAGCGGGGGAGGTTGGCAGCCCCAGCATTTT
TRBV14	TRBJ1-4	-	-	CASSQDAGPGEKLFF	TGTGCCAGCAGCCAAGATGCAGGGCCTGGTGAAAAACTGTTTTTT
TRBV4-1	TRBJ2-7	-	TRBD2	CASSQGRLAGDRGHFYEQYF	TGCGCCAGCAGCCAAGGGAGACTAGCGGGAGATCGGGGGCACTTCTACGAGCAGTACTTC